This paragraph reports one T cell receptor beta chain. Methods used by the authors: Scientists estimated how many nucleated cells there were by amplifying reference gene primers. Here immunoSEQ multiplex PCR was the method, and the copy in TCRdb shows in-frame clones only, minus some. For V, J and clone size, that table is used; D and trimming come from the DNA. The table includes fewer than 110,000 clones, 84% detected once. This record belongs to a study of blood T cell repertoires in COVID-19. For the study at large: Sites in the United States, Italy and Spain provided acute and convalescent COVID-19 samples. PBMCs, B-cell-depleted T cells, or T cells were the source of the cDNA or gDNA that made up the material.

CDR3 size: 15 residues. Germline loops: CDR1 SGDLS, CDR2 YYNGEE. V shed 1 base, J shed 0 bases, and the junction held 2 bases outside the gene matches. The receptor's source is a human donor in a cohort sampled during active COVID-19. The chain links TRBV9 to TRBJ1-1; 8 nucleotides align to TRBD1. Sequences were obtained from peripheral blood. The CDR3 DNA follows: TGTGCCAGCAGCGTAACGGACAGGGTGAACACTGAAGCTTTCTTT. The encoded protein is CASSVTDRVNTEAFF.